One and the same sample provided the 7 T cell receptor beta chains below, sequenced in a study of cytomegalovirus exposure and HLA in healthy donors. PCR was performed using 60 Vbeta and 13 Jbeta primers. Here immunoSEQ multiplex PCR was the method, and the copy in TCRdb shows in-frame clones only, minus some. This repertoire shows about 200,000 clones, over 75% found once; its top ten account for 0.098%. The sample taken for sequencing was PBMCs. These receptors came from a boy between 2 and 10 years old in good health and CMV-seronegative.

The chain carries TRBV5-1 and TRBJ2-7; D possibly corresponds to TRBD2 (5 bases). Germline CDR1 SGHRS, CDR2 YFSETQ. CDR3 length: 15 amino acids. Between the trimmed V and J ends, which lost 2 bases and 0 bases, there was a span of 12 bases. DNA for the CDR3: TGCGCCAGCAGCTTCTTAGTGGGGAGCTCCTACGAGCAGTACTTC. It codes for CASSFLVGSSYEQYF.

The CDR3 DNA sequence: TGTGCCAGCTCAAGCGCGGGACAGGGGACCTACGAGCAGTACTTC. Translated: CASSSAGQGTYEQYF. V and J are TRBV18 and TRBJ2-7; 10 bases agree with TRBD1. Germline assignment: CDR1 KGHSH and CDR2 LQKENI. CDR3 size: 15 residues. The V and J ends lost 5 bases and 2 bases, in that order; junction bases with no gene match: 6.

V usage is TRBV12-5 and J usage is TRBJ2-7; D might be TRBD1 (5 bases). The germline V and J ends were trimmed by 0 bases and 5 bases, with 17 bases remaining between them. From germline, CDR1 is LGHNT and CDR2 FRNRAP. The CDR3 has 16 residues. The CDR3 spells CASGLVRGRASHEQYF. The CDR3 nucleotides are TGTGCTAGTGGTTTGGTACGAGGCAGGGCGAGCCACGAGCAGTACTTC.

V gene TRBV13 combines with J gene TRBJ1-2; D call uncertain. The CDR3 is made up of 13 amino acids. The germline V gene has CDR1 PRHDT and CDR2 FYEKMQ (reference sequence). Trimming cost V 0 bases and J 4 bases, with 6 bases left between them. The CDR3 DNA is TGTGCCAGCAGCTTAGGTGGCCCCTATGGCTACACCTTC. This translates into CASSLGGPYGYTF.

Points on this clone: At one end the junction does not follow the germline gene, possibly because of a read error. The chain employs TRBV18 and TRBJ2-7; 11 bases are shared with TRBD2. Germline V CDR1 and CDR2: KGHSH, LQKENI. CDR3 size: 15 residues. This CDR3 reads CASSPLAGGSDEQYF. Here the CDR3 DNA reads TGTGCCAGCTCACCCCTAGCGGGGGGCTCCGACGAGCAGTACTTC.

This chain links TRBV9 with TRBJ2-1, with 9 bases that match TRBD2. The trim removed 3 bases at V and 5 bases at J, leaving 12 bases unmatched. The CDR3 has 17 amino acids. Per germline, CDR1 SGDLS and CDR2 YYNGEE. The CDR3 bases are TGTGCCAGCAGCGCGAATCTGAGGGCTAGCGGGGACAATGAGCAGTTCTTC. As protein: CASSANLRASGDNEQFF.

The chain carries TRBV7-3 and TRBJ2-1; D might be TRBD1 (5 bases). CDR3 length: 13 residues. The germline CDR1 and CDR2 sequences are SGHTA and FQGTGA. V was trimmed by 5 bases and J by 7 bases, leaving 12 bases between them. The CDR3 spells CASSIDRGNEQFF. The CDR3 DNA follows: TGTGCCAGCAGCATCGATAGGGGAAATGAGCAGTTCTTC.